The 18 T cell receptor beta chains in this list originate from one sample, sequenced in a study of blood T cells in healthy people across ages. Together with a sample-barcoded 5' primer, a J-beta primer mix was included in a second PCR lasting about 7 to 11 cycles. A single record per CDR3 protein comes from TCRdb applying MiXCR to the 5' RACE reads. The sample consists of some 690,000 distinct CDR3 sequences, over 20% of them appearing once. Sequenced input: blood. These receptors all come from a man in his sixties or seventies in good health.

In its sample, this clonotype was seen a few times. The J gene is TRBJ2-4, the V gene TRBV14; TRBD1 aligns across 7 bases. This CDR3 region has 15 residues. Germline values: CDR1 SGHDN, CDR2 FVKESK. J was trimmed by 5 bases and V by 3 bases; bases with no gene match: 7. The CDR3 region is CASSQIQGSQNIQYF. The CDR3 DNA follows: TGTGCCAGCAGCCAGATACAGGGGTCGCAAAACATTCAGTACTTC.

This clonotype was observed at least ten times. This chain uses TRBV29-1 with TRBJ1-4; D not resolved. V dropped 8 bases and J dropped 6 bases, with 16 bases sitting between them. The CDR3 has 13 residues. CDR1 is SQVTM, CDR2 ANQGSEA, per germline. The chain's CDR3 is CSLVGGGDEKLFF. The DNA for the CDR3 is TGCAGCCTTGTGGGAGGTGGGGATGAAAAACTGTTTTTT.

This clonotype has just a few counts. The J gene is TRBJ1-2, the V gene TRBV20-1; no clear D. Germline CDR1 and CDR2: DFQATT and SNEGSKA (reference sequence). The CDR3 is 14 residues long. V was cut by 4 bases and J by 1 base, with 13 bases left in between. The CDR3 DNA follows: TGCAGTGCTACCAGTGACACATTTAACTATGGCTACACCTTC. It codes for CSATSDTFNYGYTF.

There are a few counts of this clonotype. The chain is built from TRBV7-3 and TRBJ2-1, with 10 positions matching TRBD2. CDR1 and CDR2 from the germline V gene are SGHTA and FQGTGA. The CDR3 is 15 residues long. Trimming cost V 6 bases and J 2 bases; bases outside gene matches: 4. The CDR3 DNA follows: TGTGCCAGCAGGTTACTAGCGGGGACCTACAATGAGCAGTTCTTC. This translates into CASRLLAGTYNEQFF.

The rearrangement uses TRBV20-1 and TRBJ2-5, with TRBD2 matching 16 bases. V was clipped by 1 base and J by 5 bases; unmatched bases: 13. This CDR3 spans 19 amino acids. Germline CDR1 reads DFQATT; CDR2 reads SNEGSKA (reference sequence). CDR3 DNA: TGCAGTGCTAGAGGGGGATCCGGGACTAGCGGGAGGGCCGTTGAGACCCAGTACTTC. It is translated as CSARGGSGTSGRAVETQYF.

The chain links TRBV27 to TRBJ2-5, with D perhaps matching TRBD1 or TRBD2 (6 bases each). The CDR3 spans 14 residues. With 2 bases removed from V and 5 bases from J, the gap between germline ends came to 12 bases. CDR1 and CDR2 (germline): MNHEY, SMNVEV (reference sequence). For the CDR3, the DNA is TGTGCCAGCAGTTTAAGGTGGAGGGGGGAGACCCAGTACTTC. It is translated as CASSLRWRGETQYF.

The chain is built from TRBV4-3 and TRBJ2-1; D gene uncertain. This CDR3 is 14 amino acids long. V lost 0 bases and J 6 bases, leaving 9 bases between the germline ends. Germline-derived CDR1 and CDR2 are LGHNA and YSLEER. The CDR3: CASSQDIATNEQFF. In DNA, the CDR3 is TGCGCCAGCAGCCAAGATATCGCTACCAATGAGCAGTTCTTC.

The genes are TRBV10-3 and TRBJ1-2; TRBD1 might be the D (5 bases). V lost 6 bases, J lost 7 bases, and 24 bases lay in between. From germline, CDR1 is ENHRY and CDR2 SYGVKD. The CDR3 length is 16 residues. CDR3 nucleotide sequence: TGTGCCATCAGCGGTCTGAATGACAGATTAACATCTGGCTACACCTTC. Translating gives CAISGLNDRLTSGYTF.

The rearrangement links TRBV27 to TRBJ2-1, with D unclear. The length of the CDR3 is 15 residues. V was pared by 3 bases and J by 3 bases, with 12 bases between. Germline V CDR1 and CDR2: MNHEY, SMNVEV (reference sequence). The CDR3 loop is CASSFAPRSYNEQFF. CDR3 nucleotides: TGTGCCAGCAGTTTCGCCCCCCGGAGCTACAATGAGCAGTTCTTC.

A few counts support this clonotype. This chain joins TRBV5-1 and TRBJ1-2; D remains ambiguous. The V end lost 2 bases, the J end lost 3 bases, and 8 bases lay between the germline ends. Germline lookup yields CDR1 SGHRS and CDR2 YFSETQ. This CDR3 is 13 amino acids long. The CDR3 here is CASSFDTDYGYTF. The CDR3 nucleotides read TGCGCCAGCAGCTTCGACACCGACTATGGCTACACCTTC.

This clonotype was found a few times. The CDR3 here is CASSAGRSSYNSPLHF. Written as DNA, the CDR3 is TGTGCCAGCAGCGCCGGACGGAGCTCCTATAATTCACCCCTCCACTTT. The chain combines TRBV9 with TRBJ1-6; D not certain. Looked up from germline, CDR1 is SGDLS and CDR2 is YYNGEE. CDR3 length equals 16 residues. Trimming cost V 3 bases and J 0 bases, with 10 bases left between them.

This chain connects TRBV4-2 to TRBJ2-5; D assignment may be TRBD1 or TRBD2 (5 bases each). The J call may be incorrect, as the DNA end agrees better with TRBJ2-7. There are 14 residues in the CDR3. CDR1 and CDR2 from the germline V gene are LGHNA and YNFKEQ. CDR3 coding DNA: TGTGCCAGCAGCCAAGGGGGCGGAGGCTACGAGCAGTACTTC. It encodes CASSQGGGGYEQYF.

The CDR3 region has the DNA TGCGCCAGCAGCCACGGACTAGCTCGAGAGACCCAGTACTTC. As protein: CASSHGLARETQYF. The gene calls are TRBV4-1 and TRBJ2-5; 8 positions match TRBD2. Unmatched junction bases numbered 4, after V lost 3 bases and J lost 4 bases. The CDR3 length is 14 residues. Germline V gene lookup returns CDR1 MGHRA and CDR2 YSYEKL.

Of note for this clonotype: Sequence at one end of the junction differs from germline and may be a read error. This chain links TRBV12-3 or TRBV12-4 with TRBJ2-5; 11 nucleotides align to TRBD2. The CDR3 covers 13 residues. CDR3 in DNA: TGTGCCAGCAGTAGGCGGACTAGCGGGTGGCTATTCTTC. It yields the protein CASSRRTSGWLFF.

This rearrangement joins TRBV6-9 to TRBJ2-7, with 9 bases identical to TRBD1. With 4 bases clipped from V and 6 bases from J, the junction kept 7 bases outside the gene matches. The CDR3 contains 14 residues. The germline V gene encodes CDR1 MNHGY and CDR2 SVAAGI. DNA for the CDR3: TGTGCCAGCAGTTGCGACAGGGGGGGCGTCGAGCAGTACTTC. This gives the protein CASSCDRGGVEQYF.

This clonotype was observed a few times. The rearrangement uses TRBV12-3 or TRBV12-4 and TRBJ1-4; D not resolved. The CDR3 runs to 14 residues. V lost 7 bases and J 5 bases, leaving 14 bases between the germline ends. The chain's CDR3 is CASMPGRLNEKLFF. As DNA, the CDR3 is TGTGCCAGCATGCCCGGACGGCTAAATGAAAAACTGTTTTTT.

The sample holds many counts of this clonotype. This sequence joins TRBV29-1 and TRBJ2-1; a possible D gene is TRBD2 (5 bases). The CDR3 sequence is 13 residues long. V was shortened by 7 bases and J by 5 bases, with 15 bases between the two germline ends. Germline CDR1 SQVTM, CDR2 ANQGSEA. CDR3 nucleotides: TGCAGCGCCTCGGGGTGGACCGACAATGAGCAGTTCTTC. This encodes CSASGWTDNEQFF.

CDR3 sequence reads: CASRSTGRGEKLFF. In DNA, the CDR3 is TGTGCCAGCAGGTCGACAGGGCGGGGAGAAAAACTGTTTTTT. V and J are TRBV12-3 or TRBV12-4 and TRBJ1-4, with 7 bases fitting TRBD1. The V and J ends lost 6 bases and 8 bases, in that order; junction bases with no gene match: 9. This CDR3 has 14 amino acids.